This T cell receptor (beta chain) appears in the sequencing data of a study of cytomegalovirus exposure and HLA in healthy donors. This clone showed up just once. Its cognate antigen is unknown. Per germline, CDR1 MDHEN and CDR2 SYDVKM. V lost 6 bases and J 2 bases, leaving 11 bases between the germline ends. The CDR3 is made up of 14 amino acids. PCR employed 60 Vbeta and 13 Jbeta primers. Profiling relied on immunoSEQ multiplex PCR, and the TCRdb table lists in-frame clones only, not all of them. In the table there are over 70,000 clones, more than 55% of which are singletons. Study outcomes and limitations: 87-base-pair reads could not separate some V segments, including TRBV6-2 and TRBV6-3. Later genetic work tied a missense DCLRE1C variant to beta-chain V and J trimming. Association with HLA alleles at 0.05 false discovery rate was found for around 17,000 TCR beta sequences in a later analysis.

This TCR was sampled from a woman aged 45 to 65 in good health and CMV-seropositive. The J gene is TRBJ1-5, the V gene TRBV28, with TRBD1 as a possible D gene (6 bases). The sequencing sample was made of PBMCs. The CDR3 DNA follows: TGTGCCAGCAGCTTACAGGGCGGCAATCAGCCCCAGCATTTT. This codes for CASSLQGGNQPQHF.